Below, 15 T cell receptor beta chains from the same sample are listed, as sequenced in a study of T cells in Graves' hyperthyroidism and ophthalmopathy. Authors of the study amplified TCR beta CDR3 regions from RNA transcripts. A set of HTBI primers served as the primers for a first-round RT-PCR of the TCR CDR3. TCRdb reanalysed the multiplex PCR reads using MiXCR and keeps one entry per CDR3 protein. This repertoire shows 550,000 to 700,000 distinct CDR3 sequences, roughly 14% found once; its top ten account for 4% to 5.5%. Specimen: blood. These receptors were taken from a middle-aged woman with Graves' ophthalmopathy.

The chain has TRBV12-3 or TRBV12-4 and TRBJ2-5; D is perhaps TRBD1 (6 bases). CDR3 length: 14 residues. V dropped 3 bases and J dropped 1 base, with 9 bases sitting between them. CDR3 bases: TGTGCCAGCAGTTTCGGACAGCCCCAAGAGACCCAGTACTTC. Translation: CASSFGQPQETQYF.

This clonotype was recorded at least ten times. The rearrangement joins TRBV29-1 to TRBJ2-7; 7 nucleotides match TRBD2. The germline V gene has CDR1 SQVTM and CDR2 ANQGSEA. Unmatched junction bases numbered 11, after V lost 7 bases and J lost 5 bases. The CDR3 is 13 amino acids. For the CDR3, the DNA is TGCAGCGCTGGATCGGGGGGTGGCGACGAGCAGTACTTC. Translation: CSAGSGGGDEQYF.

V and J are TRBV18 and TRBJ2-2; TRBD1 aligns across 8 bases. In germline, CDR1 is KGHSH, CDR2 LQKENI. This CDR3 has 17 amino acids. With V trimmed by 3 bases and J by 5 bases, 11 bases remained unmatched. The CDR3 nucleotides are TGTGCCAGCTCACCTCGGGCAGGGGGCCAAGGAACCGGGGAGCTGTTTTTT. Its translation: CASSPRAGGQGTGELFF.

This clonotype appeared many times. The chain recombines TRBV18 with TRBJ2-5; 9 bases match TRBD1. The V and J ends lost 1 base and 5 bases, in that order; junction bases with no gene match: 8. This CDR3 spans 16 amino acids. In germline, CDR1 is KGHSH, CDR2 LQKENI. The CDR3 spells CASSPRGTGSEETQYF. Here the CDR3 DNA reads TGTGCCAGCTCACCACGGGGGACAGGGAGTGAGGAGACCCAGTACTTC.

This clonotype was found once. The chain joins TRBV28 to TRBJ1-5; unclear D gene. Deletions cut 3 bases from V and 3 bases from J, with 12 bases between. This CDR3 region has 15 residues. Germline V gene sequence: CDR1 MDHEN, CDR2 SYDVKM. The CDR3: CASSFRGDANQPQHF. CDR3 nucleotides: TGTGCCAGCAGTTTCCGGGGAGATGCCAATCAGCCCCAGCATTTT.

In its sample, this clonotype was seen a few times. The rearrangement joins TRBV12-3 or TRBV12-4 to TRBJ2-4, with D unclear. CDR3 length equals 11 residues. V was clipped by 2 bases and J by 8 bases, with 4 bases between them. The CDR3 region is CASSLRDIQYF. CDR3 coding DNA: TGTGCCAGCAGTTTAAGAGACATTCAGTACTTC.

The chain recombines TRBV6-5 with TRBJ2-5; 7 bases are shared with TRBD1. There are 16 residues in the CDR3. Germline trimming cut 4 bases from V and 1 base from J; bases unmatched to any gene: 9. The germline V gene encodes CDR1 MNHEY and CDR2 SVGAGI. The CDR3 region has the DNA TGTGCCAGCAGTTCCCCCCAGGGGGACAGCCAAGAGACCCAGTACTTC. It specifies CASSSPQGDSQETQYF.

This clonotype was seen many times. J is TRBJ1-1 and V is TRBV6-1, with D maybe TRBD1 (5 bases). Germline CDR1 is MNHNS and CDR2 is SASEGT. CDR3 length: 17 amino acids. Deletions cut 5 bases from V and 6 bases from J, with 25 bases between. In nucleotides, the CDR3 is TGTGCCAGCAGTAAGGCTGGGCATCCGGTCAGGGTGTCTGAAGCTTTCTTT. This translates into CASSKAGHPVRVSEAFF.

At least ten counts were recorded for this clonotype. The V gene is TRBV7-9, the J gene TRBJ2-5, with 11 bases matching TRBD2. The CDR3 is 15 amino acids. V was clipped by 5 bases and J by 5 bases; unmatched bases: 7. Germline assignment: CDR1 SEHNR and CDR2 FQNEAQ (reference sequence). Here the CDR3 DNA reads TGTGCCAGCAGCCCAAGACTAGCGGGGAGTGAGACCCAGTACTTC. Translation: CASSPRLAGSETQYF.

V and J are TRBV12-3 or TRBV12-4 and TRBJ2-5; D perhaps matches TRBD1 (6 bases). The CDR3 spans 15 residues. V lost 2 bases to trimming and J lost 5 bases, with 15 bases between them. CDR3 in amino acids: CASSLNLRGEETQYF. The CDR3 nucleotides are TGTGCCAGCAGTTTAAACCTCAGGGGAGAGGAGACCCAGTACTTC.

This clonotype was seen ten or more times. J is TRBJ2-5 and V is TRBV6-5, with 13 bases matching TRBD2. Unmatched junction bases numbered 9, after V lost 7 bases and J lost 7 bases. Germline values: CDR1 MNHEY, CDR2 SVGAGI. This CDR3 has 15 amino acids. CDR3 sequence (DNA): TGTGCCAGCATCGCGGGACTAGCGGGATTGGGGACCCAGTACTTC. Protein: CASIAGLAGLGTQYF.

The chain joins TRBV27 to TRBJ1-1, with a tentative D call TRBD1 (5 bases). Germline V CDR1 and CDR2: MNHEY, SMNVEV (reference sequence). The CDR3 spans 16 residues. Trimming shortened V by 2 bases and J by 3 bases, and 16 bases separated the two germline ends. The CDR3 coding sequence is TGTGCCAGCAGTTTACGACCTCCAGGGAAGTACACTGAAGCTTTCTTT. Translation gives CASSLRPPGKYTEAFF.

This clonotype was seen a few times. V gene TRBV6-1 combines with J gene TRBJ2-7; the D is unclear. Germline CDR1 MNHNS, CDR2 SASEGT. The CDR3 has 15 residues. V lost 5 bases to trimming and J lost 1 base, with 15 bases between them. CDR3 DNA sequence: TGTGCCAGCAGTACCCGGGTCAAGATTTCCTACGAGCAGTACTTC. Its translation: CASSTRVKISYEQYF.

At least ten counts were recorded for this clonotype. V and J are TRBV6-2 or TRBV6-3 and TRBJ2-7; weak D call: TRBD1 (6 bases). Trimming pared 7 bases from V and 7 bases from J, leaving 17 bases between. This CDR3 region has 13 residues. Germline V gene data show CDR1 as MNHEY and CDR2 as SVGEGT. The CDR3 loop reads CASIGTQLSEQYF. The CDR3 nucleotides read TGTGCCAGCATAGGGACACAACTTTCGGAGCAGTACTTC.

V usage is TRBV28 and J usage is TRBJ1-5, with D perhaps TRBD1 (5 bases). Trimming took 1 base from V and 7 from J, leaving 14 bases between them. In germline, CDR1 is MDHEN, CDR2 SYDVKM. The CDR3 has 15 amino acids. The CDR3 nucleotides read TGTGCCAGCAGTTTATCCCCCCAGGGAGGACAGCCCCAGCATTTT. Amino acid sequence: CASSLSPQGGQPQHF.